This T cell receptor (beta chain) came from a study of beta chain features in type 1 diabetes. Overall study: The samples had around 98 million sorted cells examined in all.

CD45RO/CCR7/CD25/CD127/CD95/CD27 staining was used to isolate CD4+ naive, central memory, regulatory and stem cell-like memory cells by sorting. Isolated RNA was reverse transcribed in full, so expressed TCRB transcripts were sequenced. Assay used: immunoSEQ multiplex PCR; TCRdb lists only in-frame clones, some missing. The sample has 350,000 or so clones, around a fifth seen once. Germline CDR1 reads GTSNPN; CDR2 reads SVGIG (reference sequence). The CDR3 consists of 15 residues. With 8 bases removed from V and 0 bases from J, the gap between germline ends came to 14 bases. This chain uses TRBV30 with TRBJ2-6, with a weak D call TRBD1 (6 bases). This TCR was recovered from a woman in her late teens or twenties in good health. Input material: naive CD4+ T cells from blood. CDR3 DNA sequence: TGTGCCAAAGAGGACAGAGTCTCTGGGGCCAACGTCCTGACTTTC. Translation: CAKEDRVSGANVLTF.